Below are 27 T cell receptor beta chains sequenced from a single sample in a study of blood T cell repertoires in COVID-19. TCRdb keeps only in-frame clones here, not all; method: immunoSEQ multiplex PCR. The sample shows roughly 120,000 clones, around nine tenths of them seen only once. The sample comprised peripheral blood. These TCRs come from a man aged 45-65 years with active COVID-19.

The V call is TRBV4-1, the J call TRBJ2-1, with 8 bases that match TRBD2. CDR3 length: 16 residues. Trimming took 0 bases from V and 6 from J; bases not matched to a gene: 7. Germline V gene sequence: CDR1 MGHRA, CDR2 YSYEKL. CDR3 loop: CASSQEVRGGRNEQFF. The CDR3 DNA reads TGCGCCAGCAGCCAAGAAGTTCGGGGGGGCCGCAATGAGCAGTTCTTC.

The chain combines TRBV3-1 (or the pseudogene TRBV3-2) with TRBJ2-1; possible D gene TRBD2, 6 bases. The V gene lost 3 bases and the J gene lost 5 bases, with 17 bases spanning the gap. The CDR3 extends over 16 amino acids. The V gene's germline CDR1 is LGHDT and CDR2 YNNKEL (reference sequence). The CDR3 nucleotides are TGTGCCAGCAGCCACCTCGGACTAACTGGCGACAATGAGCAGTTCTTC. It encodes CASSHLGLTGDNEQFF.

V and J are TRBV6-1 and TRBJ1-5; 9 bases align to TRBD1. This CDR3 has 14 amino acids. J gave up 4 bases and V 3 bases, and 1 base lay outside the gene matches. CDR1 is MNHNS and CDR2 is SASEGT in the germline V gene. The CDR3 coding sequence is TGTGCCAGCAGTGAGGGACAGGGAAATCAGCCCCAGCATTTT. Amino acid sequence: CASSEGQGNQPQHF.

The rearrangement links TRBV9 to TRBJ1-6; D may be TRBD1 (5 bases). Trimming shortened V by 3 bases and J by 7 bases, and 14 bases separated the two germline ends. The CDR3 consists of 15 residues. From germline, CDR1 is SGDLS and CDR2 YYNGEE. The CDR3 loop is CASSAYSGPNSPLHF. DNA of the CDR3: TGTGCCAGCAGCGCATATTCAGGGCCGAATTCACCCCTCCACTTT. Using reference TRBV9 and TRBJ1-6 for the parts outside the CDR3, the full variable domain is DSGVTQTPKHLITATGQRVTLRCSPRSGDLSVYWYQQSLDQGLQFLIQYYNGEERAKGNILERFSAQQFPDLHSELNLSSLELGDSALYFCASSAYSGPNSPLHFGNGTRLTVT.

The rearrangement joins TRBV5-4 to TRBJ2-1, with 7 bases fitting TRBD2. CDR3 length: 15 amino acids. Trimming took 4 bases from V and 4 from J; bases not matched to a gene: 8. CDR1 is SGHNT and CDR2 is YYREEE in the germline V gene (reference sequence). DNA for the CDR3: TGTGCCAGCAGCCCGGACGGGGGGAGTTACAATGAGCAGTTCTTC. Its translation: CASSPDGGSYNEQFF.

J is TRBJ2-5 and V is TRBV21-1; no DNA check was done on the table's D call, TRBD2. TRBV21-1 is shown as a pseudogene. The CDR3 has 18 residues. CDR3 sequence reads: CASSSGRWGLAGQETQYF. Written as DNA, the CDR3 is TGTGCCAGCAGTTCGGGGAGGTGGGGACTAGCGGGGCAAGAGACCCAGTACTTC.

This rearrangement joins TRBV7-9 to TRBJ2-6; D not certain. CDR3 length: 16 residues. Germline CDR1 is SEHNR and CDR2 is FQNEAQ (reference sequence). Deletions cut 3 bases from V and 4 bases from J, with 13 bases between. The DNA of the CDR3 is TGTGCCAGCAGCTTCTCGAGATCCAAGGGGGCCAACGTCCTGACTTTC. Protein: CASSFSRSKGANVLTF.

This chain uses TRBV5-4 with TRBJ2-5; TRBD2 aligns across 13 bases. The germline gives CDR1 SGHNT, CDR2 YYREEE (reference sequence). The CDR3 sequence is 15 residues long. The junction had 2 bases not matched to a gene; V was cut back by 3 bases and J by 3 bases. CDR3 nucleotides: TGTGCCAGCAGCTCCGGGACTAGCGGGAAAGAGACCCAGTACTTC. Translating gives CASSSGTSGKETQYF.

The V call is TRBV6-5, the J call TRBJ2-7, with 10 bases matching TRBD1. The CDR3 contains 11 residues. CDR1 and CDR2 from the germline V gene are MNHEY and SVGAGI. The trim removed 11 bases at V and 4 bases at J, leaving 2 bases unmatched. The DNA of the CDR3 is TGTGCCGCGGGACAGGGGTACGAGCAGTACGTC. This codes for CAAGQGYEQYV.

The chain has TRBV19 and TRBJ1-1; 8 positions match TRBD1. This CDR3 is built from 17 residues. Germline V gene sequence: CDR1 LNHDA, CDR2 SQIVND (reference sequence). V lost 2 bases, J lost 1 base, and 9 bases stayed unmatched. CDR3 loop: CASSISSGGSTNTEAFF. The CDR3 DNA follows: TGTGCCAGTAGTATATCATCAGGGGGCTCGACGAACACTGAAGCTTTCTTT. Full variable domain (rest looked up from reference TRBV19 and TRBJ1-1): DGGITQSPKYLFRKEGQNVTLSCEQNLNHDAMYWYRQDPGQGLRLIYYSQIVNDFQKGDIAEGYSVSREKKESFPLTVTSAQKNPTAFYLCASSISSGGSTNTEAFFGQGTRLTVV.

This clone was counted once. This chain uses TRBV6-5 with TRBJ1-5; D might be TRBD1 (6 bases). Germline V gene data show CDR1 as MNHEY and CDR2 as SVGAGI. This CDR3 is 13 amino acids long. The ends were cut back, 9 bases at V and 1 base at J, with 10 bases in the middle. The CDR3 loop is CASHRESNQPQHF. The CDR3 DNA follows: TGTGCCAGTCACAGGGAAAGCAATCAGCCCCAGCATTTT.

CDR3: CASSLGYPGLPGLAGGTHV. CDR3 nucleotide sequence: TGTGCCAGCAGCTTGGGATATCCGGGACTTCCGGGACTAGCGGGAGGGACCCACGTC. This chain connects TRBV5-4 to TRBJ2-7; TRBD2 aligns across 16 bases. The CDR3 totals 19 residues. The germline gives CDR1 SGHNT, CDR2 YYREEE (reference sequence).

Only one count was recorded for this clone. The chain joins TRBV15 to TRBJ2-3; D unresolved. With 0 bases removed from V and 4 bases from J, the gap between germline ends came to 11 bases. Germline V lookup: CDR1 LNHNV, CDR2 YYDKDF (reference sequence). CDR3 length: 15 residues. CDR3: CATSREGQSSDTQYF. The CDR3 coding sequence is TGTGCCACCAGCAGAGAGGGCCAGTCGTCAGATACGCAGTATTTT.

For the CDR3, the DNA is TGTGCCAGCAGTGGCCCAAGCAGGACCGGGGAGCTGTTTTTT. Its protein is CASSGPSRTGELFF. The chain joins TRBV2 to TRBJ2-2; D uncertain. The CDR3 has 14 amino acids. V was pared by 4 bases and J by 5 bases, with 11 bases between. CDR1 is SNHLY and CDR2 is FYNNEI in the germline V gene.

This chain uses TRBV9 with TRBJ1-3, with 9 positions matching TRBD1. CDR1 SGDLS and CDR2 YYNGEE come from the germline V gene. The CDR3 runs 17 residues. V lost 3 bases, J lost 4 bases, and 11 bases stayed unmatched. CDR3 nucleotides: TGTGCCAGCAGCGGACCACAGGGGGCCATGAGAGGAAACACCATATATTTT. Amino acid sequence: CASSGPQGAMRGNTIYF.

The V and J genes are TRBV9 and TRBJ1-2; 9 positions agree with TRBD1. Looked up from germline, CDR1 is SGDLS and CDR2 is YYNGEE. Losses at the gene ends were 6 bases for V and 7 bases for J; bases not matched to a gene: 10. The length of the CDR3 is 14 residues. This CDR3 reads CASNADGQGFGYTF. In DNA, the CDR3 is TGTGCCAGCAATGCAGACGGACAGGGGTTTGGCTACACCTTC. Variable domain in full (rest from reference TRBV9 and TRBJ1-2): DSGVTQTPKHLITATGQRVTLRCSPRSGDLSVYWYQQSLDQGLQFLIQYYNGEERAKGNILERFSAQQFPDLHSELNLSSLELGDSALYFCASNADGQGFGYTFGSGTRLTVV.

Details on this clone: The sample carries other DNA sequences with the same CDR3. The gene calls are TRBV7-9 and TRBJ2-5; D might be TRBD2 (6 bases). The germline V gene has CDR1 SEHNR and CDR2 FQNEAQ (reference sequence). This CDR3 comprises 14 residues. Between the trimmed V and J ends, which lost 1 base and 3 bases, there was a span of 9 bases. The CDR3 spells CASSLGGVEETQYF. CDR3 DNA sequence: TGTGCCAGCAGCTTAGGCGGGGTCGAAGAGACCCAGTACTTC.

The rearrangement joins TRBV7-9 to TRBJ2-7; a possible D gene is TRBD1 (6 bases). The ends were cut back, 5 bases at V and 2 bases at J, with 10 bases in the middle. CDR1 and CDR2 from the germline V gene are SEHNR and FQNEAQ (reference sequence). The CDR3 loop spans 13 amino acids. The CDR3 region has the DNA TGTGCCAGCAGCCAACAGGGAGCCTACGAGCAGTACTTC. It translates to CASSQQGAYEQYF.

This clone was found once. The chain is built from TRBV7-9 and TRBJ1-3; 7 bases are shared with TRBD1. The ends lost 5 bases at V and 3 bases at J; junction bases unmatched: 7. The CDR3 runs to 15 residues. Germline V gene sequence: CDR1 SEHNR, CDR2 FQNEAQ (reference sequence). DNA for the CDR3: TGTGCCAGCAGCCTAAGCAGGGGGAGTGGAAACACCATATATTTT. It yields the protein CASSLSRGSGNTIYF. The full variable domain, completed using reference TRBV7-9 and TRBJ1-3, is DTGVSQNPRHKITKRGQNVTFRCDPISEHNRLYWYRQTLGQGPEFLTYFQNEAQLEKSRLLSDRFSAERPKGSFSTLEIQRTEQGDSAMYLCASSLSRGSGNTIYFGEGSWLTVV.

The genes are TRBV7-8 and TRBJ1-5; D is unresolved. Trimming shortened V by 2 bases and J by 3 bases, and 8 bases separated the two germline ends. The CDR3 is made up of 14 amino acids. Germline V gives CDR1 SGHVS, CDR2 FQNEAQ. The CDR3: CASSLFRDNQPQHF. In nucleotides, the CDR3 is TGTGCCAGCAGCTTATTCCGGGACAATCAGCCCCAGCATTTT.

The chain couples TRBV5-1 to TRBJ2-5, with D possibly TRBD2 on 5 matching bases. The CDR3 loop spans 13 amino acids. Germline loops: CDR1 SGHRS, CDR2 YFSETQ. V gave up 4 bases and J gave up 2 bases, with 9 bases separating them. The CDR3 region has the DNA TGCGCCAGCAGCACGGGGATACAAGAGACCCAGTACTTC. Amino acids: CASSTGIQETQYF.

This sequence joins TRBV12-3 or TRBV12-4 and TRBJ1-2; D ambiguous. Trimming pared 0 bases from V and 4 bases from J, leaving 6 bases between. CDR3 length equals 13 residues. For the CDR3, the DNA is TGTGCCAGCAGTTTAGCCTCCGGCTATGGCTACACCTTC. Residues: CASSLASGYGYTF.

This clone was seen a single time. The CDR3 here is CASSVREGDGYTF. CDR3 nucleotides: TGTGCCAGTAGTGTCAGGGAAGGGGATGGCTACACCTTC. The rearrangement links TRBV19 to TRBJ1-2; weak D call: TRBD1 (5 bases). Trimming stripped 5 bases from V and 6 bases from J, with 13 bases between. The CDR3 extends over 13 amino acids. CDR1 is LNHDA and CDR2 is SQIVND in the germline V gene (reference sequence).

The chain links TRBV10-3 to TRBJ2-5; 7 nucleotides match TRBD2. The CDR3 is made up of 16 amino acids. CDR1 and CDR2 (germline): ENHRY, SYGVKD. Trimming cost V 2 bases and J 4 bases; bases outside gene matches: 10. The CDR3 bases are TGTGCCATCAGTGAGCAGGGAGCGGGAAGGGTAGAGACCCAGTACTTC. Residues: CAISEQGAGRVETQYF.

This rearrangement joins TRBV7-3 to TRBJ2-3; the match to TRBD2 covers 7 bases. V gave up 1 base and J gave up 0 bases; unmatched junction bases: 10. The CDR3 is 18 residues long. Per the germline V gene, CDR1 is SGHTA and CDR2 is FQGTGA. The CDR3 nucleotides read TGTGCCAGCAGCTTAATTGCTAGCGGTGCTCCTAGCACAGATACGCAGTATTTT. Amino acids: CASSLIASGAPSTDTQYF.

The chain is built from TRBV6-6 and TRBJ2-1; D perhaps matches TRBD1 (6 bases). The CDR3 is 15 amino acids. Looked up from germline, CDR1 is MNHNY and CDR2 is SVGAGI (reference sequence). Trimming removed 4 bases at V and 4 bases at J, with 14 bases between. CDR3 sequence reads: CASSWAQGSYNEQFF. DNA for the CDR3: TGTGCCAGCAGTTGGGCGCAGGGGTCGTACAATGAGCAGTTCTTC.

The chain uses TRBV2 and TRBJ2-5, with 9 positions matching TRBD2. The CDR3 runs 14 residues. CDR1 and CDR2 from the germline V gene are SNHLY and FYNNEI. V lost 10 bases, J lost 2 bases, and 8 bases stayed unmatched. CDR3 sequence: CATDSGRRQETQYF. For the CDR3, the DNA is TGTGCCACCGATAGCGGGAGAAGACAAGAGACCCAGTACTTC.